The clone carrying this T cell receptor (beta chain) appeared many times. Its cognate antigen is unknown. The sample comes from a study of T cells after yellow fever vaccination. Germline-derived CDR1 and CDR2 are SQVTM and ANQGSEA. CDR3 length equals 15 residues. The V end lost 5 bases, the J end lost 1 base, and 16 bases lay between the germline ends. Generation of TCR cDNA used 5'RACE template switching (which added a universal primer site and UMIs). TCRdb processed the 5' RACE reads anew with MiXCR; each CDR3 protein has one entry. The sample records 200,000 to 250,000 distinct CDR3 sequences, roughly 7.2% being singletons. Overall study findings and caveats: Clones from primary vaccination mostly reappeared after the booster (around 97% CD4, approximately 91% CD8). The presence of abundant clonotypes contaminating from the bulk population was possible in FACS-sorted repertoires.

This TCR was sampled from a man aged 30 to 39 who received the YFV17D yellow fever vaccine. This rearrangement joins TRBV29-1 to TRBJ2-3, with D perhaps TRBD2 (5 bases). The sequencing here drew on CD4+ T cells sorted from PBMCs, taken 15 days after the yellow fever booster vaccination. CDR3 coding DNA: TGCAGCGTTCGAGTCCCCGGACTGGGCACAGATACGCAGTATTTT. Translation gives CSVRVPGLGTDTQYF.